This TCR beta chain derives from a study of blood T cells in healthy people across ages. Findings and limits, study-wide: Unsorted PBMC input precluded a conclusive naive versus antigen-experienced comparison.

The CDR3 has 17 amino acids. The V gene end was trimmed by 2 bases and the J gene end by 4 bases; junction bases not matched to a gene: 8. Germline-derived CDR1 and CDR2 are SQVTM and ANQGSEA. PCR was performed a second time for about 6 to 12 cycles using a sample-barcoded 5' primer and a J-beta primer mix. A minimum of 2.5 million CDR3-containing paired-end reads was obtained for each sample. TCRdb itself ran the 5' RACE reads through MiXCR, one entry per CDR3 protein. The repertoire holds hundreds of thousands of distinct CDR3 sequences, around 45% seen once, with roughly 31% in the top ten. This clonotype has a handful of counts. Its antigen is not identified.

The clonotype was recovered from a woman aged 60-70 years in good health. V is TRBV29-1 and J is TRBJ2-6; 10 bases are a match to TRBD2. The source material was blood. The DNA of the CDR3 is TGCAGCGTTGAACCTCTAGCGGGAGCTTCGGGGGCCAACGTCCTGACTTTC. Its protein product is CSVEPLAGASGANVLTF.